This T cell receptor beta chain appears in the sequencing data of a study of blood T cells in healthy people across ages. Germline lookup yields CDR1 SGHTA and CDR2 FQGNSA. This CDR3 spans 15 amino acids. V lost 5 bases to trimming and J lost 6 bases, with 14 bases between them. This clonotype turned up a few times. Then a second PCR, running roughly 6 to 11 cycles, was carried out with a sample-barcoded 5' primer and a J-beta primer mix. Each cDNA molecule carried a tag from a template-switch adaptor that contained 12 random nucleotides. TCRdb used MiXCR to reprocess the 5' RACE reads, holding one entry per CDR3 protein. Of approximately 810,000 distinct CDR3 sequences in the sample, 29% are singletons; the top ten hold roughly 17%.

The sample comprised blood. V is TRBV7-2 and J is TRBJ1-6; D gene unclear. This TCR came from a woman over 75 in good health. CDR3 sequence: CASSQDQLRNSPLHF. In DNA, the CDR3 is TGTGCCAGCAGCCAAGACCAACTTCGTAATTCACCCCTCCACTTT.